This TCR beta chain was sequenced in a study of blood T cells in healthy people across ages. CDR1 and CDR2 from the germline V gene are SNHLY and FYNNEI. V trimming: 1 base; J trimming: 3 bases; junction bases outside the gene matches: 5. The CDR3 length is 15 residues. Then a second PCR, running about 6 to 12 cycles, was carried out with a sample-barcoded 5' primer and a J-beta primer mix. A single record per CDR3 protein comes from TCRdb applying MiXCR to the 5' RACE reads. Seen here are some 700,000 distinct CDR3 sequences, around 40% observed once, and the top ten hold roughly 19%. The source material was blood. The sequence came from a woman aged 55 to 70 in good health. This chain links TRBV2 with TRBJ2-5; 7 bases map to TRBD1. The CDR3 reads CASSEGAGGKETQYF. The CDR3 DNA sequence: TGTGCCAGCAGTGAAGGCGCAGGGGGAAAAGAGACCCAGTACTTC.